The 18 T cell receptor beta chains below come from one sample, sequenced in a study of shared clonotypes between healthy human individuals (dated by TCRdb to the early 2020s). For the CD8 naive samples, CD45RO-negative cells were positively selected for CCR7, yielding a CD45RA+CCR7+ population from which TemRA cells were excluded. The library was obtained by the immunoSEQ multiplex PCR assay. TCRdb limited this immuneACCESS table to in-frame rearrangements with V and J called. A share of clones is missing; checked studies link under half to unresolved V genes, and the rest is unexplained. Within this sample are millions of clones, with approximately 94% of them counted one time only. Clones ranked in the top ten supply about 1.1% of the sample. The source material was naive CD8+ T cells sorted from blood. Reading the label with the study, this specimen's cell subset or site is: CD45RA+CCR7+. The origin of the receptors is a man in his late teens or twenties in good health.

On this clone: The same CDR3 also results from other DNA sequences found in this sample. The rearrangement joins TRBV11-2 to TRBJ2-7; D is undetermined. Germline CDR1 is SGHAT and CDR2 is FQNNGV. CDR3 size: 13 residues. Trimming removed 6 bases at V and 3 bases at J, with 12 bases between. CDR3 sequence reads: CASSLDPNYEQYF. The CDR3 DNA is TGTGCCAGCAGTCTGGATCCGAACTACGAGCAGTACTTC.

The chain couples TRBV19 to TRBJ1-2, with D hard to call. With 3 bases removed from V and 4 bases from J, the gap between germline ends came to 9 bases. The germline CDR1 and CDR2 sequences are LNHDA and SQIVND (reference sequence). CDR3 length: 13 amino acids. The CDR3 DNA sequence: TGTGCCAGTAGTATGCGGTCTATCTATGGCTACACCTTC. Translation gives CASSMRSIYGYTF.

The rearrangement links TRBV4-1 to TRBJ1-1; 9 bases align to TRBD1. Germline assignment: CDR1 MGHRA and CDR2 YSYEKL. There are 16 residues in the CDR3. V shed 1 base, J shed 7 bases, and the junction held 10 bases outside the gene matches. The chain's CDR3 is CASSQVPGQGSHEAFF. The CDR3 region has the DNA TGCGCCAGCAGCCAAGTTCCGGGACAGGGCTCCCATGAAGCTTTCTTT.

The V call is TRBV11-2, the J call TRBJ2-5; D perhaps matches TRBD2 (6 bases). Trimming cost V 1 base and J 3 bases, with 9 bases left between them. Germline V lookup: CDR1 SGHAT, CDR2 FQNNGV. CDR3 length equals 14 residues. CDR3 nucleotide sequence: TGTGCCAGCAGCTTAGGATGGGGGGAAGAGACCCAGTACTTC. This encodes CASSLGWGEETQYF.

This chain uses TRBV4-3 with TRBJ2-7; 11 bases map to TRBD2. CDR1 is LGHNA, CDR2 YSLEER, per germline. Trimming at V came to 4 bases and at J to 2 bases, leaving 4 bases not matched to a gene. The CDR3 covers 15 residues. The CDR3 nucleotides are TGCGCCAGCAGCCTAGCGGGAGGGCCCACCTACGAGCAGTACTTC. Amino acids: CASSLAGGPTYEQYF.

Notes on this clone: The junction and the germline gene differ at one end; a read error may be behind it. The CDR3 loop is CASRLELGPGYTF. CDR3 DNA: TGTGCCAGCAGGTTGGAATTAGGACCTGGCTACACCTTC. V is TRBV5-4 and J is TRBJ1-2; D gene ambiguous. Germline CDR1 reads SGHNT; CDR2 reads YYREEE (reference sequence). The CDR3 has 13 residues.

V and J are TRBV2 and TRBJ2-7; 13 nucleotides line up with TRBD2. Germline V gene data show CDR1 as SNHLY and CDR2 as FYNNEI. This CDR3 contains 14 residues. Trimming at V came to 5 bases and at J to 5 bases, leaving 3 bases not matched to a gene. DNA for the CDR3: TGTGCCAGCAGTCCGGGACTAGCGGGACACGAGCAGTACTTC. Its protein is CASSPGLAGHEQYF.

The chain is built from TRBV6-1 and TRBJ2-7, with D perhaps matching TRBD1 (5 bases). CDR3 length: 14 residues. Trimming stripped 4 bases from V and 7 bases from J, with 17 bases between. Germline values: CDR1 MNHNS, CDR2 SASEGT. The CDR3 sequence is CASSVETDSWEQYF. DNA of the CDR3: TGTGCCAGCAGTGTTGAGACAGATAGCTGGGAGCAGTACTTC.

The chain has TRBV7-9 and TRBJ2-1; 9 nucleotides match TRBD1. This CDR3 contains 15 residues. Losses at the gene ends were 5 bases for V and 3 bases for J; bases not matched to a gene: 5. The germline CDR1 and CDR2 sequences are SEHNR and FQNEAQ (reference sequence). CDR3 residues: CASSLQGAFYNEQFF. The CDR3 DNA sequence: TGTGCCAGCAGCCTACAGGGGGCCTTCTACAATGAGCAGTTCTTC.

The rearrangement links TRBV30 to TRBJ2-1, with a possible D match to TRBD2 (5 bases). This CDR3 spans 12 amino acids. V was pared by 3 bases and J by 4 bases, with 7 bases between. CDR1 is GTSNPN and CDR2 is SVGIG in the germline V gene (reference sequence). CDR3 nucleotide sequence: TGTGCCTGGAGAGAGCGGTACAATGAGCAGTTCTTC. Its protein is CAWRERYNEQFF. The variable domain in full, completed from reference TRBV30 and TRBJ2-1, reads SQTIHQWPATLVQPVGSPLSLECTVEGTSNPNLYWYRQAAGRGLQLLFYSVGIGQISSEVPQNLSASRPQDRQFILSSKKLLLSDSGFYLCAWRERYNEQFFGPGTRLTVL.

The chain is built from TRBV11-3 and TRBJ2-3; D is perhaps TRBD2 (6 bases). V gave up 5 bases and J gave up 5 bases, with 11 bases separating them. Germline V gene sequence: CDR1 SGHNT, CDR2 YENEEA. The CDR3 totals 13 residues. CDR3 protein: CASSLRLEDTQYF. The CDR3 nucleotides read TGTGCCAGCAGCCTGCGACTAGAAGATACGCAGTATTTT.

In the case of this clone: This CDR3 is also generated by other DNA sequences in the sample. The chain combines TRBV6-5 with TRBJ1-1; perhaps TRBD1 as D (5 bases). V shed 0 bases and J shed 2 bases, with 10 bases lying between them. The CDR3 loop spans 15 amino acids. Germline V gene data show CDR1 as MNHEY and CDR2 as SVGAGI. CDR3 loop: CASSYSGVGNTEAFF. Here the CDR3 DNA reads TGTGCCAGCAGTTACTCGGGGGTGGGAAACACTGAAGCTTTCTTT.

This rearrangement joins TRBV28 to TRBJ2-1; D unresolved. The CDR3 runs 15 residues. The V gene's germline CDR1 is MDHEN and CDR2 SYDVKM. Between the trimmed V and J ends, which lost 11 bases and 6 bases, there was a span of 23 bases. CDR3 amino acids: CAGGPAELLVNEQFF. The CDR3 DNA follows: TGTGCCGGCGGCCCCGCTGAGCTCCTAGTCAATGAGCAGTTCTTC.

V and J are TRBV12-2 and TRBJ2-7; the table names TRBD1, a call not compared with the DNA. TRBV12-2 is a pseudogene. This CDR3 spans 14 amino acids. This CDR3 reads CASRGRGYSYEQYF. CDR3 coding DNA: TGTGCAAGTCGCGGCAGGGGATACTCCTACGAGCAGTACTTC.

The chain recombines TRBV7-9 with TRBJ2-1, with D hard to call. Germline CDR1 reads SEHNR; CDR2 reads FQNEAQ (reference sequence). Trimming took off 5 bases at V and 2 bases at J, with 7 bases between the two ends. This CDR3 is 13 amino acids long. The chain's CDR3 is CASSHGTYNEQFF. The CDR3 DNA follows: TGTGCCAGCAGCCACGGAACCTACAATGAGCAGTTCTTC.

The chain carries TRBV29-1 and TRBJ1-3; tentative D call: TRBD1 (5 bases). Trimming removed 4 bases from V and 0 bases from J, with 10 bases in between. Germline loops: CDR1 SQVTM, CDR2 ANQGSEA. The CDR3 spans 14 residues. In DNA, the CDR3 is TGCAGCGTTGCGACAGCCACCTCTGGAAACACCATATATTTT. Its protein product is CSVATATSGNTIYF.

V and J are TRBV19 and TRBJ2-7; 7 nucleotides align to TRBD1. Germline lookup yields CDR1 LNHDA and CDR2 SQIVND (reference sequence). Germline trimming cut 10 bases from V and 5 bases from J; bases unmatched to any gene: 11. This CDR3 region has 13 residues. CDR3 sequence (DNA): TGTGCCACCCAGCACAGGGGCGTCAACGAGCAGTACTTC. Amino acids: CATQHRGVNEQYF.

CDR3 region: CASSVFRTGGTGELFF. The CDR3 region has the DNA TGTGCCAGCAGCGTTTTCCGGACAGGGGGCACCGGGGAGCTGTTTTTT. The V and J genes are TRBV7-2 and TRBJ2-2; TRBD1 agrees at 10 bases. This CDR3 is 16 amino acids long. Germline trimming cut 5 bases from V and 4 bases from J; bases unmatched to any gene: 7. Germline CDR1 reads SGHTA; CDR2 reads FQGNSA.